The rows below give T cell receptor beta chains drawn from one sample of a study of CD4 T cells in relation to SARS-CoV-2 and coronaviruses. Produced via immunoSEQ multiplex PCR; TCRdb's table is partial and in-frame only. The repertoire holds 35,000 to 40,000 clones, roughly 84% seen once, with more than 3.5% in the top ten. No cognate antigen is known for these TCRs. The source material was naive CD4+ T cells from PBMCs, cultured in vitro. The receptors come from an adult with COVID-19. Each CDR3 is given with its conserved first and last residue. A D gene is named only where the DNA matches it firmly. Clone size is stated in some rows and not others, as once, few, many or a class when expanded.

j_call,v_call,clone_size,d_call,cdr3_nt,cdr3_aa
TRBJ2-1,TRBV9,NA,NA,TGTGCCAGCAGCGAGGAGAATAACTACAATGAGCAGTTCTTC,CASSEENNYNEQFF
TRBJ2-3,TRBV7-9,once,TRBD2,TGTGCCAGCAGCTTAGGGACTAGCGAAACAGTTACGCAGTATTTT,CASSLGTSETVTQYF
TRBJ1-1,TRBV19,few,NA,TGTGCCAGTAGTATCAGGCGGGACGAAGCTTTCTTT,CASSIRRDEAFF
TRBJ2-5,TRBV15,NA,NA,TGTGCCGCCAGCAGAGATGTACGGGAGACCCAGTACTTC,CAASRDVRETQYF
TRBJ2-1,TRBV7-9,NA,TRBD2,TGTGCCAGCAGCTTACTCAGACCCTTTAGCGGGGGAGGCAATGAGCAGTTCTTC,CASSLLRPFSGGGNEQFF
TRBJ1-3,TRBV4-2,NA,TRBD1,TGTGCCAGCAGCCACCAACAGGGGGCGACGGAGACCATATATTTT,CASSHQQGATETIYF
TRBJ1-1,TRBV7-9,NA,NA,TGTGCCAGCAGCTTAATGGGCCAAGGGGCTGAAGCTTTCTTT,CASSLMGQGAEAFF
TRBJ2-7,TRBV7-9,NA,NA,TGTGCCAGCAGCTTGCCAGGGCCGGGGTACGAGCAGTACTTC,CASSLPGPGYEQYF
TRBJ2-5,TRBV6-2/TRBV6-3,NA,NA,TGTGCCAGCAGCCCCCGTCCCGGCGTGATCCAAGAGACCCAGTACTTC,CASSPRPGVIQETQYF
TRBJ2-5,TRBV19,NA,TRBD2,TGTGCCAGTACCGCGACCGGGGGGAAAGAGACCCAGTACTTC,CASTATGGKETQYF
TRBJ1-1,TRBV29-1,NA,TRBD1,TGCAGCGGGGACAGGGATCCGGGCACTGAAGCTTTCTTT,CSGDRDPGTEAFF
TRBJ2-7,TRBV18,NA,NA,TGTGCCAGCTCACCGAGGAGGCTAGCGTACTACGAGCAGTACTTC,CASSPRRLAYYEQYF
TRBJ2-5,TRBV28,NA,TRBD1,TGTGCCAGCAGCCTTCCCCTCAATCGACAGGGAAAGTACCAAGAGACCCAGTACTTC,CASSLPLNRQGKYQETQYF
TRBJ2-5,TRBV5-1,NA,NA,TGCGCCAGCGGGTTTGAGAGGAGGTGGGAGACCCAGTACTTC,CASGFERRWETQYF
TRBJ2-2,TRBV6-2/TRBV6-3,NA,TRBD2,TGTGCCAGCAGTCAACCCGGCGGGAGCGTTCGAATCGGGGAGCTGTTTTTT,CASSQPGGSVRIGELFF
TRBJ2-1,TRBV11-2,NA,TRBD2,TGTGCCAGCAGCTTAGCCAGCGGGAGGGTCTTCGATGAGCAGTTCTTC,CASSLASGRVFDEQFF
TRBJ2-7,TRBV3-1/TRBV3-2,NA,NA,TGTGCCAGCAGCCAACCTATCTACGAGCAGTACTTC,CASSQPIYEQYF
TRBJ2-3,TRBV25-1,NA,TRBD2,TGTGCCAGCAGTGCTAGCGGGAGGGCCACAGATACGCAGTATTTT,CASSASGRATDTQYF
TRBJ1-2,TRBV18,NA,NA,TGTGCCAGCTCCCCCACACTCGCCAACCCTTTCTATGGCTACACCTTC,CASSPTLANPFYGYTF
TRBJ2-7,TRBV13,NA,NA,TGTGCCAGTGGCATACACTACGAGCAGTACTTC,CASGIHYEQYF
TRBJ1-4,TRBV18,NA,TRBD1,TGTGCCAGCTCGCGTAGACAGGGAGCAACTAATGAAAAACTGTTTTTT,CASSRRQGATNEKLFF
TRBJ2-7,TRBV15,once,NA,TGTGCCACCAGCTGGGAGGGGGCGGGTGAGCAGTACTTC,CATSWEGAGEQYF